A selection of T cell receptor beta chains follows, all from one sample in a study of beta chain features in type 1 diabetes. The assay was immunoSEQ multiplex PCR, and TCRdb's table has in-frame clones only and misses some. The sample includes about 320,000 clones, about 15% of them seen just once. What was sequenced was central memory CD4+ T cells from blood. The receptor set was obtained from a man between 25 and 39 years old in good health. CDR3s include the opening cysteine and the closing phenylalanine or tryptophan. The order of the fields is V gene, CDR3 protein.

>TRBV7-2
CASSLDRRSAFF
>TRBV28
CASSLSGGRDTQYF
>TRBV15
CATSRKEKLFF
>TRBV11-2
CASSLSGGGAFF
>TRBV19
CASRTRDRIGGSQPQHF
>TRBV11-3
CASSPNWGGTDTQYF
>TRBV29-1
CSVADSSNSPLHF
>TRBV2
CASSLQPGLAGEHAQYF
>TRBV5-6
CASSLVSGLTSSEAFF
>TRBV7-7
CASSIFSGLAGRNEQFF
>TRBV4-3
CASSQDHAVFYNEQFF
>TRBV11-2
CASSLDRGPNYGYTF
>TRBV5-1
CASSLVGPVVDTQYF
>TRBV7-9
CASSLAGQGRSEGYTF
>TRBV19
CASSIRFAVGELFF
>TRBV5-1
CASSTAGGGLTDTQYF
>TRBV27
CASMPGGRSYEQYF
>TRBV2
CASSREAETQYF
>TRBV6-6
CASDPGQGSYEQYF
>TRBV2
CASRTGQGLNRNYGYTF
>TRBV19
CASRGGSLYNEQFF
>TRBV29-1
CSVDRRSYNEQFF
>TRBV7-2
CASSSSTRIAEAFF
>TRBV6-5
CASSPRGGNYGYTF
>TRBV6-6
CASSDWSRAAFF
>TRBV9
CASSPEASGRVEYF
>TRBV9
CASSVEGNTQYF
>TRBV5-1
CASSAPITRAGGNGYTF
>TRBV10-2
CASRASAGETQYF
>TRBV7-8
CASSLTPTDTQYF
>TRBV6-6
CASIGTSGGKQFF
>TRBV11-2
CASSSEGVYTGELFF
>TRBV7-9
CASSPGTSGDNEQFF
>TRBV18
CASSPPTSGSGHTQYF
>TRBV7-8
CASSSGQGIKPQHF
>TRBV5-6
CASSLIPSTNYGYTF